This TCR beta chain derives from a study of early T cells in non-severe SARS-CoV-2 infection. About the research overall: Bulk RNA isolated from unsorted whole blood underwent sequencing; chains were not paired.

Each cDNA molecule carried a unique molecular identifier. Each CDR3 protein is one row after TCRdb ran MiXCR on the 5' RACE reads. The table shows tens of thousands of distinct CDR3 sequences, with about 11% occurring only once. This clonotype has just a few counts. The antigen is undetermined. V trimming: 0 bases; J trimming: 10 bases; junction bases outside the gene matches: 5. The CDR3 covers 15 residues. The V gene's germline CDR1 is SGHRS and CDR2 YFSETQ. Findings and caveats of the study: The study's VDJdb matching favored anti-spike CD8 responses and missed private and CD4 specificities.

This TCR was sampled from an adult who was a healthcare worker with PCR-confirmed SARS-CoV-2 infection or an uninfected control (not recorded which). V usage is TRBV5-1 and J usage is TRBJ1-6; 9 positions match TRBD1. The sequencing used whole blood, collected at baseline. The chain's CDR3 is CASSLGDRDQSPLHF. In nucleotides, the CDR3 is TGCGCCAGCAGCTTGGGGGACAGGGACCAGTCACCCCTCCACTTT.